Presented here are 30 T cell receptor beta chains from one specimen sequenced in a study of cytomegalovirus exposure and HLA in healthy donors. The PCR employed 60 Vbeta primers together with 13 Jbeta primers. TCRdb's copy holds only in-frame clones and misses some; the assay was immunoSEQ multiplex PCR. The repertoire holds 95,000 to 150,000 clones, more than 75% seen once, with roughly a tenth in the top ten. Sequenced material: PBMCs. These receptor sequences come from a man aged 30 to 39 in good health and CMV-seropositive.

This chain connects TRBV6-1 to TRBJ2-7; 10 bases align to TRBD2. Germline V CDR1 and CDR2: MNHNS, SASEGT. The V and J ends lost 3 bases and 2 bases, in that order; junction bases with no gene match: 4. There are 15 residues in the CDR3. The CDR3 loop is CASSDIAGGTYEQYF. CDR3 DNA sequence: TGTGCCAGCAGTGATATAGCGGGAGGCACCTACGAGCAGTACTTC.

This chain uses TRBV5-5 with TRBJ2-7; 10 bases map to TRBD2. Germline lookup yields CDR1 SGHKS and CDR2 YYEKEE (reference sequence). The J segment lost 5 bases and the V segment lost 4 bases, leaving 3 bases of the junction unmatched. The CDR3 sequence is 13 residues long. The CDR3 DNA sequence: TGTGCCAGCAGCCCGGGGACTAGCGACGAGCAGTACTTC. This translates into CASSPGTSDEQYF.

The J gene is TRBJ2-4, the V gene TRBV28; possibly TRBD1 for D (6 bases). Trimming removed 10 bases at V and 6 bases at J, with 13 bases between. The V gene's germline CDR1 is MDHEN and CDR2 SYDVKM. The CDR3 loop spans 12 amino acids. The CDR3 DNA reads TGTGCCACCAATGACAGGAGAAACATTCAGTACTTC. It specifies CATNDRRNIQYF.

The rearrangement joins TRBV11-3 to TRBJ2-7; 7 bases align to TRBD1. Germline loops: CDR1 SGHNT, CDR2 YENEEA. With 4 bases clipped from V and 3 bases from J, the junction kept 12 bases outside the gene matches. The CDR3 length is 16 residues. The CDR3 loop is CASSSGTGQSVYEQYF. In DNA, the CDR3 is TGTGCCAGCAGCTCTGGGACGGGACAGTCAGTCTACGAGCAGTACTTC.

This rearrangement joins TRBV27 to TRBJ2-1, with 14 bases identical to TRBD2. The J segment lost 1 base and the V segment lost 7 bases, leaving 12 bases of the junction unmatched. Germline V CDR1 and CDR2: MNHEY, SMNVEV (reference sequence). CDR3 length: 19 amino acids. The CDR3 loop reads CASKALGTSGRGSYNEQFF. The CDR3 nucleotides read TGTGCCAGCAAAGCTCTCGGGACTAGCGGGAGAGGATCCTACAATGAGCAGTTCTTC.

The genes are TRBV27 and TRBJ2-5; D not resolved. V was shortened by 5 bases and J by 0 bases, with 7 bases between the two germline ends. In germline, CDR1 is MNHEY, CDR2 SMNVEV (reference sequence). CDR3 length: 13 amino acids. The CDR3 DNA reads TGTGCCAGCAGTCTAATAAACCAAGAGACCCAGTACTTC. Translating it yields CASSLINQETQYF.

The chain joins TRBV9 to TRBJ1-2; 9 bases align to TRBD1. J gave up 7 bases and V 5 bases, and 12 bases lay outside the gene matches. Germline values: CDR1 SGDLS, CDR2 YYNGEE. CDR3 length equals 15 residues. The CDR3 loop is CASSFSDGQGFGYTF. The CDR3 nucleotides read TGTGCCAGCAGTTTCTCCGACGGACAGGGGTTTGGCTACACCTTC.

This chain joins TRBV5-1 and TRBJ1-1; TRBD1 matches at 7 bases. Germline V gives CDR1 SGHRS, CDR2 YFSETQ. The junction had 20 bases not matched to a gene; V was cut back by 6 bases and J by 0 bases. This CDR3 contains 19 residues. The CDR3 sequence: CASKGPGSSTGTVNTEAFF. For the CDR3, the DNA is TGCGCCAGCAAAGGACCTGGCTCCTCTACCGGGACAGTGAACACTGAAGCTTTCTTT.

The chain uses TRBV5-6 and TRBJ1-5; 7 bases are shared with TRBD1. The germline CDR1 and CDR2 sequences are SGHDT and YYEEEE. With 3 bases clipped from V and 5 bases from J, the junction kept 8 bases outside the gene matches. The CDR3 is 15 amino acids. The CDR3 loop is CASSSRRDSHQPQHF. CDR3 DNA sequence: TGTGCCAGCAGCTCCCGCCGGGACAGCCATCAGCCCCAGCATTTT.

The chain uses TRBV10-3 and TRBJ2-2; D perhaps matches TRBD1 (6 bases). Germline CDR1 and CDR2: ENHRY and SYGVKD. This CDR3 is built from 16 residues. V was trimmed by 2 bases and J by 2 bases, leaving 12 bases between them. The CDR3 nucleotides are TGTGCCATCAGTGAGGGTTGGACAGCCAACACCGGGGAGCTGTTTTTT. It yields the protein CAISEGWTANTGELFF.

V is TRBV7-2 and J is TRBJ1-1; D uncertain. The V gene lost 10 bases and the J gene lost 7 bases, with 16 bases spanning the gap. The CDR3 covers 12 residues. Germline V gene lookup returns CDR1 SGHTA and CDR2 FQGNSA. The CDR3 coding sequence is TGTGCCACATCCTCGGGTGGAGTTGAAGCTTTCTTT. This translates into CATSSGGVEAFF.

V usage is TRBV28 and J usage is TRBJ2-7; 7 bases are a match to TRBD2. Germline assignment: CDR1 MDHEN and CDR2 SYDVKM. Germline trimming cut 3 bases from V and 7 bases from J; bases unmatched to any gene: 9. The CDR3 has 14 residues. CDR3 amino acids: CASSLGGRSEEQYF. The CDR3 nucleotides are TGTGCCAGCAGTTTGGGCGGGAGATCGGAGGAGCAGTACTTC.

The chain joins TRBV9 to TRBJ1-2; TRBD1 agrees at 8 bases. CDR3 size: 16 residues. Germline V gene lookup returns CDR1 SGDLS and CDR2 YYNGEE. With V trimmed by 0 bases and J by 5 bases, 9 bases remained unmatched. The CDR3 loop reads CASSVGTGILSYGYTF. CDR3 sequence (DNA): TGTGCCAGCAGCGTAGGGACAGGGATCCTTTCGTATGGCTACACCTTC.

This clone was observed a handful of times. The genes are TRBV27 and TRBJ2-1; 8 positions match TRBD2. CDR3 length: 16 amino acids. Germline V gene sequence: CDR1 MNHEY, CDR2 SMNVEV (reference sequence). V dropped 1 base and J dropped 3; count of bases not matched to a gene: 5. CDR3 sequence (DNA): TGTGCCAGCAGTTTATTCCTGACTAGCGTCTACAATGAGCAGTTCTTC. Its translation: CASSLFLTSVYNEQFF.

The rearrangement links TRBV7-6 to TRBJ2-5, with 7 positions matching TRBD2. Germline V lookup: CDR1 SGHVS, CDR2 FNYEAQ. CDR3 size: 12 residues. V shed 9 bases, J shed 5 bases, and the junction held 6 bases outside the gene matches. CDR3 protein: CASTGGGETQYF. The CDR3 DNA follows: TGTGCCAGTACGGGAGGAGGGGAGACCCAGTACTTC.

V gene TRBV11-2 combines with J gene TRBJ2-7, with D perhaps TRBD2 (7 bases). Per germline, CDR1 SGHAT and CDR2 FQNNGV. The CDR3 consists of 14 residues. V was clipped by 5 bases and J by 7 bases, with 18 bases between them. CDR3 DNA sequence: TGTGCCAGCAGCCCCCCCCGGGGGGCTGATGAGCAGTACTTC. Protein sequence: CASSPPRGADEQYF.

The rearrangement joins TRBV28 to TRBJ1-2; 9 positions agree with TRBD1. Germline V gives CDR1 MDHEN, CDR2 SYDVKM. The CDR3 has 17 residues. Germline trimming cut 1 base from V and 6 bases from J; bases unmatched to any gene: 12. CDR3 nucleotides: TGTGCCAGCAGTTTATCAGTTACCGTACGGGACAGGGATGGCTACACCTTC. Its translation is CASSLSVTVRDRDGYTF.

The chain carries TRBV13 and TRBJ1-2; 7 bases line up with TRBD1. Per the germline V gene, CDR1 is PRHDT and CDR2 is FYEKMQ (reference sequence). This CDR3 is built from 16 residues. Unmatched junction bases numbered 8, after V lost 1 base and J lost 3 bases. The DNA for the CDR3 is TGTGCCAGCAGCTTAGTAAGAGGGGGCCACGACTATGGCTACACCTTC. Protein sequence: CASSLVRGGHDYGYTF.

The chain links TRBV9 to TRBJ2-2; D perhaps matches TRBD1 (7 bases). CDR1 and CDR2 (germline): SGDLS, YYNGEE. This CDR3 is built from 16 residues. Trimming removed 10 bases at V and 1 base at J, with 20 bases between. CDR3 bases: TGTGCCGGGGGGTCCGGGACAGATAAGAACACCGGGGAGCTGTTTTTT. Protein product: CAGGSGTDKNTGELFF.

This chain links TRBV7-2 with TRBJ2-1, with D hard to call. Germline lookup yields CDR1 SGHTA and CDR2 FQGNSA. The CDR3 has 12 amino acids. V lost 3 bases to trimming and J lost 9 bases, with 9 bases between them. The CDR3 here is CASSFGMAEQFF. The CDR3 DNA reads as TGTGCCAGCAGCTTTGGTATGGCTGAGCAGTTCTTC.

V usage is TRBV12-2 and J usage is TRBJ1-3. TRBV12-2 is deemed a pseudogene. The CDR3 runs to 18 residues. This CDR3 reads CASRDQRRGKPTGNTIYF. The CDR3 nucleotides are TGTGCAAGTCGCGACCAACGGCGGGGGAAACCTACTGGAAACACCATATATTTT.

The V gene is TRBV4-3, the J gene TRBJ2-7; 8 nucleotides line up with TRBD1. V gave up 0 bases and J gave up 3 bases; unmatched junction bases: 4. The germline CDR1 and CDR2 sequences are LGHNA and YSLEER. The length of the CDR3 is 15 residues. CDR3 loop: CASSQDPGQGYEQYF. The CDR3 DNA is TGCGCCAGCAGCCAAGACCCCGGACAGGGCTACGAGCAGTACTTC.

The chain carries TRBV6-6 and TRBJ1-2; 7 positions agree with TRBD1. The germline V gene has CDR1 MNHNY and CDR2 SVGAGI (reference sequence). The CDR3 runs to 15 residues. Trimming at V came to 5 bases and at J to 0 bases, leaving 6 bases not matched to a gene. CDR3 in DNA: TGTGCCAGCAGTCTAGGGACAGACGCTAACTATGGCTACACCTTC. Translation gives CASSLGTDANYGYTF.

V usage is TRBV25-1 and J usage is TRBJ1-2, with a tentative D call TRBD1 (5 bases). Between the trimmed V and J ends, which lost 0 bases and 6 bases, there was a span of 5 bases. The CDR3 has 12 amino acids. Germline lookup yields CDR1 MGHDK and CDR2 SYGVNS. CDR3 sequence reads: CASSEYRDGYTF. CDR3 sequence (DNA): TGTGCCAGCAGTGAATACAGGGATGGCTACACCTTC.

V gene TRBV5-4 combines with J gene TRBJ2-2, with 10 bases aligning to TRBD2. Per the germline V gene, CDR1 is SGHNT and CDR2 is YYREEE (reference sequence). V lost 3 bases to trimming and J lost 4 bases; unmatched junction nucleotides: 9. CDR3 length equals 17 residues. CDR3 in DNA: TGTGCCAGCAGCTCAGCCGGACTAGCGGTTAGCACCGGGGAGCTGTTTTTT. Its protein product is CASSSAGLAVSTGELFF.

The genes are TRBV29-1 and TRBJ2-4; 8 nucleotides match TRBD2. The germline V gene encodes CDR1 SQVTM and CDR2 ANQGSEA. Unmatched junction bases numbered 6, after V lost 0 bases and J lost 5 bases. The CDR3 covers 15 residues. CDR3 amino acids: CSVEDLGLDQNIQYF. As DNA, the CDR3 is TGCAGCGTTGAAGATCTGGGACTAGACCAAAACATTCAGTACTTC.

J is TRBJ1-2 and V is TRBV5-1, with D possibly being TRBD1 (6 bases). The germline V gene encodes CDR1 SGHRS and CDR2 YFSETQ. This CDR3 spans 12 amino acids. V was cut by 6 bases and J by 2 bases, with 8 bases left in between. The CDR3 nucleotides read TGCGCCAGCAAGCAGGGGAACTATGGCTACACCTTC. This codes for CASKQGNYGYTF.

The V gene is TRBV27, the J gene TRBJ2-5; 7 bases agree with TRBD2. Germline lookup yields CDR1 MNHEY and CDR2 SMNVEV (reference sequence). The CDR3 runs 14 residues. V trimming: 6 bases; J trimming: 1 base; junction bases outside the gene matches: 5. CDR3 residues: CASRAPGGQETQYF. Here the CDR3 DNA reads TGTGCCAGCAGGGCCCCGGGGGGCCAAGAGACCCAGTACTTC.

This chain uses TRBV18 with TRBJ2-3; D is perhaps TRBD1 (5 bases). The CDR3 runs to 11 residues. Germline V gives CDR1 KGHSH, CDR2 LQKENI. Trimming removed 6 bases from V and 5 bases from J, with 6 bases in between. The DNA of the CDR3 is TGTGCCAGCTCGGACAAAGATACGCAGTATTTT. Its protein product is CASSDKDTQYF.

As regards this clone: The junction departs from germline at one end; a sequencing error may be responsible. J is TRBJ2-7 and V is TRBV4-1, with TRBD2 matching over 9 bases. CDR1 is MGHRA and CDR2 is YSYEKL in the germline V gene. The CDR3 runs 15 residues. CDR3 sequence: CASSQSTSGLYDQYF. CDR3 nucleotides: TGCGCCAGCAGCCAATCGACTAGCGGACTCTACGATCAGTACTTC.